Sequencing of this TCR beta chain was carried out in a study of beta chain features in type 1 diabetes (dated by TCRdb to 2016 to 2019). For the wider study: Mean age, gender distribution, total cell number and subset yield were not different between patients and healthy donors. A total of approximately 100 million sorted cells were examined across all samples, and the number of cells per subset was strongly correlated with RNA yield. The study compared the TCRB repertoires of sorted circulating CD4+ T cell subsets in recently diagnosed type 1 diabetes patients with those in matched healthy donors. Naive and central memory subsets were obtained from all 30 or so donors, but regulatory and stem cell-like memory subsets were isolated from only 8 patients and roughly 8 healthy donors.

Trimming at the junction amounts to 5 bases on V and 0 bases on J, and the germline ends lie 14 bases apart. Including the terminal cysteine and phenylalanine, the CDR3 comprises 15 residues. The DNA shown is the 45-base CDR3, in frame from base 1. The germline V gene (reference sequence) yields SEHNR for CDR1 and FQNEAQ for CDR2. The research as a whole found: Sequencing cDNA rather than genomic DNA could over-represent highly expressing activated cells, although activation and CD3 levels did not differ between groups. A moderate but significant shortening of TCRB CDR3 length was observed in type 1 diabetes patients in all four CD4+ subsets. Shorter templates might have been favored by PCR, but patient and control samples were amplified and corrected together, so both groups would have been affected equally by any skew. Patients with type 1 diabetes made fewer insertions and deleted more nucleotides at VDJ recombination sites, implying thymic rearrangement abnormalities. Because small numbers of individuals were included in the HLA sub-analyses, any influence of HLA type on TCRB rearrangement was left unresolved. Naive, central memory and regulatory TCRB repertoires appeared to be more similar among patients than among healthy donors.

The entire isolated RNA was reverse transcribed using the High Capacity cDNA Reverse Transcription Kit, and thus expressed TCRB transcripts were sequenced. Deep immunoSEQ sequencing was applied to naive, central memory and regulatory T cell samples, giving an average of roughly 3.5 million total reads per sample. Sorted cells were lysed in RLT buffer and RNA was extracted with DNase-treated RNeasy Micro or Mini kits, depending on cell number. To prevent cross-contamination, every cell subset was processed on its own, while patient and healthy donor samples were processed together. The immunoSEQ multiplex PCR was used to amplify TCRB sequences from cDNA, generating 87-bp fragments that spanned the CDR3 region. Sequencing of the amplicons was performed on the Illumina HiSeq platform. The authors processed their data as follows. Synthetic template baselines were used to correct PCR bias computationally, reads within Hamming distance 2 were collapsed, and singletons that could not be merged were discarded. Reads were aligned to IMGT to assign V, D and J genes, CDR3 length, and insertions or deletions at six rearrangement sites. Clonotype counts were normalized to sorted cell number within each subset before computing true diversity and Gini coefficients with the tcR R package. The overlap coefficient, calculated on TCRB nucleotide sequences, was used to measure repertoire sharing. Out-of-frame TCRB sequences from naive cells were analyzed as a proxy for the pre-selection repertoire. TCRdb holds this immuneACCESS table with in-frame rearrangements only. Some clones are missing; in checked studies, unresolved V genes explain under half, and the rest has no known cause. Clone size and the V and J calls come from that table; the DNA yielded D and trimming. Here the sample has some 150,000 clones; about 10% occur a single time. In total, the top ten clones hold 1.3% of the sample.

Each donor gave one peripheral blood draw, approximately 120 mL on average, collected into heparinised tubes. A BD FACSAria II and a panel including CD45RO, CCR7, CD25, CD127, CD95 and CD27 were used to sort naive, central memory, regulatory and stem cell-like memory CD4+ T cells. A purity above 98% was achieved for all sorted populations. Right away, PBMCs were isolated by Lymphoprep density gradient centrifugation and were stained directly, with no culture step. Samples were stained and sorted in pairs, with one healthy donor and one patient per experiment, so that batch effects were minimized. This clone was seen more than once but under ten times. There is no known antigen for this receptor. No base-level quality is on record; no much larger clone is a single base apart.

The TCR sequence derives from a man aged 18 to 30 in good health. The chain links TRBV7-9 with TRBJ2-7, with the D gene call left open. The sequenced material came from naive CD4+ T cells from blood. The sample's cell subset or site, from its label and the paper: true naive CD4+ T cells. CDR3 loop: CASSQSVVSSYEQYF. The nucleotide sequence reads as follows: TGTGCCAGCAGCCAATCCGTTGTTAGCTCCTACGAGCAGTACTTC.